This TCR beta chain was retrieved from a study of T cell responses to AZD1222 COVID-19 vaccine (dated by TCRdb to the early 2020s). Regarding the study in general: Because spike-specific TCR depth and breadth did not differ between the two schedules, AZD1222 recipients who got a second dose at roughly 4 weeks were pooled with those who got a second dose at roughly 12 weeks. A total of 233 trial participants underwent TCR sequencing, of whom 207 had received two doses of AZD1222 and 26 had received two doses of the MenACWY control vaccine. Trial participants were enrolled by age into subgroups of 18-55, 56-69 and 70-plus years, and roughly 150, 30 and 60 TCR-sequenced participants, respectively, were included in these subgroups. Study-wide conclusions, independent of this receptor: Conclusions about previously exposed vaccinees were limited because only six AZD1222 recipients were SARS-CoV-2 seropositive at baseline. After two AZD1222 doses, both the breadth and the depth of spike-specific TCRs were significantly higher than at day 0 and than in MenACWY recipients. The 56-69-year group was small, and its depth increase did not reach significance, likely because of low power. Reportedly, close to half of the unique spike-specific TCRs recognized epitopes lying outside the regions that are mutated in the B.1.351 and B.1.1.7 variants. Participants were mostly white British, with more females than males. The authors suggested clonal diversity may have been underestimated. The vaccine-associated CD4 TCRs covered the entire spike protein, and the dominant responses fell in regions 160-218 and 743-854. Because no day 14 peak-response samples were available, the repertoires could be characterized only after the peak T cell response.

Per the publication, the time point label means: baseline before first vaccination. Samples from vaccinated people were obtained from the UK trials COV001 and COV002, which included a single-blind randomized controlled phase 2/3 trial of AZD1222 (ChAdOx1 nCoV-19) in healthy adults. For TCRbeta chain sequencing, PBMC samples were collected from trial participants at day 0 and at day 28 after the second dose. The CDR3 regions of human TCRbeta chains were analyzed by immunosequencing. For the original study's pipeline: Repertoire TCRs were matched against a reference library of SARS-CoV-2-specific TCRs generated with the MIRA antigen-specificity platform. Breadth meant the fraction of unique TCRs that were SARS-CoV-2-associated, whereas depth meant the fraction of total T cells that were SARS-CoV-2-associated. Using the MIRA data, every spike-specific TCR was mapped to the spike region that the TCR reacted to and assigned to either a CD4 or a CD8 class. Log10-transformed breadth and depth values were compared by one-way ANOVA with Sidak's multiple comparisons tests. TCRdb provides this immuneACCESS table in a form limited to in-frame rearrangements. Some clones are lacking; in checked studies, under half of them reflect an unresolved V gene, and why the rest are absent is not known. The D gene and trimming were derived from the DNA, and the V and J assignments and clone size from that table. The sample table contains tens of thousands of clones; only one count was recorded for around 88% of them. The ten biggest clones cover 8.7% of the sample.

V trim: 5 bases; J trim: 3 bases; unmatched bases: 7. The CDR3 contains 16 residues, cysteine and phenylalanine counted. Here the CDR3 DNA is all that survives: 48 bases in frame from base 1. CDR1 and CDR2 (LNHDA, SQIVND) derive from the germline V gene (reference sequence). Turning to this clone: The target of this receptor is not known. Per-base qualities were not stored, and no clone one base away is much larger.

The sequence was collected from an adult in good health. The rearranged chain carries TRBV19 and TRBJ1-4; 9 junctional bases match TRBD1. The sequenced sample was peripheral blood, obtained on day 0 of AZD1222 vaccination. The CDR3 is CASSANRGLANEKLFF. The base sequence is TGTGCCAGTAGTGCCAACAGGGGGCTAGCTAATGAAAAACTGTTTTTT.